This T cell receptor beta chain comes out of a study of identical twins. Study-wide findings and caveats: Out-of-frame beta sequences exhibited a weaker degree of excess twin sharing.

The V end lost 2 bases, the J end lost 7 bases, and 11 bases lay between the germline ends. This CDR3 contains 13 residues. Germline CDR1 reads SNHLY; CDR2 reads FYNNEI. TCRdb called the 5' RACE reads again in MiXCR, with one record for every CDR3 protein. Here the sample spans around 250,000 distinct CDR3 sequences, over 9.5% being singletons. With regard to this clonotype: What it recognizes is unknown.

This same sample was also part of a study on yellow fever vaccine responses in identical twins.

Source material: memory (CD45RO+) T cells sorted from blood. The chain is built from TRBV2 and TRBJ1-2, with D perhaps TRBD1 (6 bases). The sequence derives from a woman between 18 and 29 years old in good health. CDR3 amino acids: CASSETRTVGYTF. CDR3 sequence (DNA): TGTGCCAGCAGTGAAACAAGGACAGTTGGCTACACCTTC.